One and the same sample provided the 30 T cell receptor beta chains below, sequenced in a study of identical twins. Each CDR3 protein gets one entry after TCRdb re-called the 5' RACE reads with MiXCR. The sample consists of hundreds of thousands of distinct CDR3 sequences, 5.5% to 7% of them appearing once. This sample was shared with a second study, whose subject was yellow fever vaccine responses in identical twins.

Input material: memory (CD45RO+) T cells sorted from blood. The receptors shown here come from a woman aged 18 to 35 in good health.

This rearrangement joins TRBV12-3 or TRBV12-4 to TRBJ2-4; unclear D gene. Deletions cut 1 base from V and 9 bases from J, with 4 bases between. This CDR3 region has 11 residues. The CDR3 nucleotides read TGTGCCAGCAGTTTAGGGGGCATTCAGTACTTC. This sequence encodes CASSLGGIQYF.

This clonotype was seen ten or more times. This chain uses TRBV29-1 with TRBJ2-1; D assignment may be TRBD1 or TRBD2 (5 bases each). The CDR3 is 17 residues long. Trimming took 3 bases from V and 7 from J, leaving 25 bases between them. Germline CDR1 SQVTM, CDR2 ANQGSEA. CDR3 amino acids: CSVEGPRLRLGVNEQFF. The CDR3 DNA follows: TGCAGCGTTGAGGGACCCCGACTGAGGCTAGGGGTTAATGAGCAGTTCTTC.

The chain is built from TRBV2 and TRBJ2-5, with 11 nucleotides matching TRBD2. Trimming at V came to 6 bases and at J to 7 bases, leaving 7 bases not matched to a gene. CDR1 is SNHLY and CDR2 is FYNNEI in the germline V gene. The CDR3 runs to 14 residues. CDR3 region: CASRARTSGSTQYF. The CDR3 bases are TGTGCCAGCAGGGCGCGGACTAGCGGGTCGACCCAGTACTTC.

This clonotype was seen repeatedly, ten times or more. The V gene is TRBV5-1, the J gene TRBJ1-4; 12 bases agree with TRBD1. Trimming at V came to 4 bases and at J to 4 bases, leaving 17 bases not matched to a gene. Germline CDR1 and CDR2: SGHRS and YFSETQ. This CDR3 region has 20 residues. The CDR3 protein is CASSPRPPSGTGGSNEKLFF. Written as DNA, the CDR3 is TGCGCCAGCAGCCCGAGACCCCCAAGCGGGACAGGGGGCAGTAATGAAAAACTGTTTTTT.

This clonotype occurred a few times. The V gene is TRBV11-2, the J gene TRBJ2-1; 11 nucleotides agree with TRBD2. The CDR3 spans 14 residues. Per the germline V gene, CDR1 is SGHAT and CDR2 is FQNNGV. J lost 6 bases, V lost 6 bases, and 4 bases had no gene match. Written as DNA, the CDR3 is TGTGCCAGCAGTGTAGCGGGGGGGCTCAATGAGCAGTTCTTC. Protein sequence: CASSVAGGLNEQFF.

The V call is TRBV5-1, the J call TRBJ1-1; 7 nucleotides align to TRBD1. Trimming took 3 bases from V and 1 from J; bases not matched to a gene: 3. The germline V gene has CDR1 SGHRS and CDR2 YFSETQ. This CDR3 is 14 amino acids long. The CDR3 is CASSSGTANTEAFF. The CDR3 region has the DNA TGCGCCAGCAGCTCGGGGACAGCGAACACTGAAGCTTTCTTT.

The CDR3 sequence is CATSDPRDIQETQYF. Written as DNA, the CDR3 is TGTGCCACCAGTGATCCCCGGGACATTCAAGAGACCCAGTACTTC. This rearrangement joins TRBV24-1 to TRBJ2-5; the D gene is possibly TRBD1 (6 bases). V lost 3 bases and J lost 2, with 12 bases in between. Germline CDR1 and CDR2: KGHDR and SFDVKD. The CDR3 consists of 15 residues.

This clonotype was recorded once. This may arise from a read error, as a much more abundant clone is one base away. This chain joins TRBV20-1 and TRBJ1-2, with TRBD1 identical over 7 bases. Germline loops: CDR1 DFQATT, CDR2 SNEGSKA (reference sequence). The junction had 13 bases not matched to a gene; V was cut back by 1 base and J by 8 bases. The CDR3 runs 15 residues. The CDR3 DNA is TGCAGTGCTAGAGTGGAGACAGGGAGGTCTAGGGGCTACACCTTC. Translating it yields CSARVETGRSRGYTF.

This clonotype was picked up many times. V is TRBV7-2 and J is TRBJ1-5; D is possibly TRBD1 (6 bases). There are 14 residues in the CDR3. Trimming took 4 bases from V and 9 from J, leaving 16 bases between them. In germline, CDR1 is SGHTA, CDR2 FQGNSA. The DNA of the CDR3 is TGTGCCAGCAGCTCTGGGGAGGGGGTCCGGCCCCAGCATTTT. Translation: CASSSGEGVRPQHF. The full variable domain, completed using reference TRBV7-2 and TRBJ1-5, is GAGVSQSPSNKVTEKGKDVELRCDPISGHTALYWYRQSLGQGLEFLIYFQGNSAPDKSGLPSDRFSAERTGGSVSTLTIQRTQQEDSAVYLCASSSGEGVRPQHFGDGTRLSIL.

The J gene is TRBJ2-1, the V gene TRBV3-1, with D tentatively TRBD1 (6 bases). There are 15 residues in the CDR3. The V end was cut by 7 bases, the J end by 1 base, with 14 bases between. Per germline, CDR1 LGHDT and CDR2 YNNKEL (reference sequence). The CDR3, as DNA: TGTGCCAGCACCCCCAACAGGGAATCCTACAATGAGCAGTTCTTC. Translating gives CASTPNRESYNEQFF.

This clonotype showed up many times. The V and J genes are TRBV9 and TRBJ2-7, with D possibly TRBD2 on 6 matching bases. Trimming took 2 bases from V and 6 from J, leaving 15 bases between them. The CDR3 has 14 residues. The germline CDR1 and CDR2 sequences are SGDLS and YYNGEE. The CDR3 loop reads CASSVDGRTSEQYF. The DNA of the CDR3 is TGTGCCAGCAGCGTTGACGGGAGAACGAGCGAGCAGTACTTC.

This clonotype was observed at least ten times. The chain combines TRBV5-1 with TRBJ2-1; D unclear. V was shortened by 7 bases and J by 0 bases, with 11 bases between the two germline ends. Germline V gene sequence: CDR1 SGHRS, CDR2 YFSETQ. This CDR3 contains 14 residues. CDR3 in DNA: TGCGCCAGCCGAAGGGTTAGCTCCTACAATGAGCAGTTCTTC. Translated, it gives CASRRVSSYNEQFF.

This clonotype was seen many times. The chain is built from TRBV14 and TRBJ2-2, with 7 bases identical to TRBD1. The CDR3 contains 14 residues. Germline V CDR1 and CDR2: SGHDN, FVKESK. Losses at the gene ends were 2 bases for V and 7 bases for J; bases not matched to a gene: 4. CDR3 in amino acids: CASSQQTGRGELFF. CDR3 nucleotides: TGTGCCAGCAGCCAACAGACAGGGCGCGGGGAGCTGTTTTTT.

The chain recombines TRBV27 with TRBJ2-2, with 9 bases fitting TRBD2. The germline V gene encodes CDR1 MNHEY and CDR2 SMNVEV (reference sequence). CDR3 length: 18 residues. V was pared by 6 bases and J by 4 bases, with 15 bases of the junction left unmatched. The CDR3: CASSREISGGRGTGELFF. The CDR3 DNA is TGTGCCAGCAGCCGAGAGATTAGCGGGGGCCGCGGCACCGGGGAGCTGTTTTTT.

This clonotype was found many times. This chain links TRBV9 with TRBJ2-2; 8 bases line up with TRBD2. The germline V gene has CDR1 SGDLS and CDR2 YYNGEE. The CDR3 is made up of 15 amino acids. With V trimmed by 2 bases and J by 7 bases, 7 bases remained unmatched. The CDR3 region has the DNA TGTGCCAGCAGCGTGTCGGGGGGGCATAACGGGGAGCTGTTTTTT. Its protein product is CASSVSGGHNGELFF. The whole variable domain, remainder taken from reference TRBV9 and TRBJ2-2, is DSGVTQTPKHLITATGQRVTLRCSPRSGDLSVYWYQQSLDQGLQFLIQYYNGEERAKGNILERFSAQQFPDLHSELNLSSLELGDSALYFCASSVSGGHNGELFFGEGSRLTVL.

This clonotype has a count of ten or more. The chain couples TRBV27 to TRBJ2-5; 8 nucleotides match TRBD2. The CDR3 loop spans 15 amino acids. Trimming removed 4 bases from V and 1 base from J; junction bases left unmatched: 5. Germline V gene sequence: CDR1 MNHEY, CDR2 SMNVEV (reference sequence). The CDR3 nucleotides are TGTGCCAGCAGTTCCCCTACTAGCGGCCAAGAGACCCAGTACTTC. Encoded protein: CASSSPTSGQETQYF.

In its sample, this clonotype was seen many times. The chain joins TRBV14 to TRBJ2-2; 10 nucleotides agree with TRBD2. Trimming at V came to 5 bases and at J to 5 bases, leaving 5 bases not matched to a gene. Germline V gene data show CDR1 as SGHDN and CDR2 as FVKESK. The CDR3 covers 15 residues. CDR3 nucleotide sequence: TGTGCCAGCAGCGCGAGGGGACTAGCGACCGGGGAGCTGTTTTTT. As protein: CASSARGLATGELFF.

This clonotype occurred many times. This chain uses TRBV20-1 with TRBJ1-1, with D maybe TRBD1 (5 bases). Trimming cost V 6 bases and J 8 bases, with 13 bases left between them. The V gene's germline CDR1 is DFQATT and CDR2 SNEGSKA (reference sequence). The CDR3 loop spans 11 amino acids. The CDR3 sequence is CSARATVEAFF. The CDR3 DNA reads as TGCAGTGCGCGGGCGACAGTGGAAGCTTTCTTT.

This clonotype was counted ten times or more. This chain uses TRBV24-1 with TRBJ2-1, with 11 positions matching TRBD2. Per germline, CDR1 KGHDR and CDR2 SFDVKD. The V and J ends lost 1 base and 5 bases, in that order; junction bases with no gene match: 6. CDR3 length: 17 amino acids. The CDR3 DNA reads TGTGCCACCAGTGATTTTTCGACTAGCGGGACCAACAATGAGCAGTTCTTC. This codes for CATSDFSTSGTNNEQFF.

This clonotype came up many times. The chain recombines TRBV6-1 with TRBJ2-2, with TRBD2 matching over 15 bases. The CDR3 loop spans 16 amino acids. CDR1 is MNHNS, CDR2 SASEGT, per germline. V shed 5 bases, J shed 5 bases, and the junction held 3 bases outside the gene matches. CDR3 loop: CASSIGTSGGTGELFF. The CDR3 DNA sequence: TGTGCCAGCAGTATCGGGACTAGCGGGGGGACCGGGGAGCTGTTTTTT.

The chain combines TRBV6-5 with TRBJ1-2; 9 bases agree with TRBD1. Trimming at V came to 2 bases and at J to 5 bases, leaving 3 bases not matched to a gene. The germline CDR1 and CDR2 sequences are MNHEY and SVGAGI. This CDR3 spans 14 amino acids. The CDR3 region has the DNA TGTGCCAGCAGTTACCTGACAGGGGGATATGGCTACACCTTC. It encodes CASSYLTGGYGYTF.

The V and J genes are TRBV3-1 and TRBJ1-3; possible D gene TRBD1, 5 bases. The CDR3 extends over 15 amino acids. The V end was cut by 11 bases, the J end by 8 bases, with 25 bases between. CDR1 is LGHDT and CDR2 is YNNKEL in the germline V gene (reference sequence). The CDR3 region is CASSQAERRGDTIYF. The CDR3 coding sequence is TGTGCCTCCTCCCAAGCTGAAAGGCGGGGGGACACCATATATTTT.

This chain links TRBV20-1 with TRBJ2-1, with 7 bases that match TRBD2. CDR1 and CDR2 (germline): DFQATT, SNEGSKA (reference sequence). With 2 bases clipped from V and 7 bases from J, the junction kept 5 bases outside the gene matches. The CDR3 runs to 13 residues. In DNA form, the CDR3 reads TGCAGTGCTAGATCGCGGGGAGGGAATGAGCAGTTCTTC. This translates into CSARSRGGNEQFF.

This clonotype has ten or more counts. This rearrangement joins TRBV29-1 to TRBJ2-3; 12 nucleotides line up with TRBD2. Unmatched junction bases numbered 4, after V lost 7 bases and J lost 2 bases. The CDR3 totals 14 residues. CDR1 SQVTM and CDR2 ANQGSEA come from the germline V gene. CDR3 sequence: CSATSGRYTDTQYF. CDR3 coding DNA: TGCAGCGCCACTAGCGGGAGGTACACAGATACGCAGTATTTT.

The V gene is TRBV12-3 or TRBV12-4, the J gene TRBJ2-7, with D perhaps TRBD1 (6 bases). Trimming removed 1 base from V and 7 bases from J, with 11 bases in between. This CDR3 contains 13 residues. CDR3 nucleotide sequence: TGTGCCAGCAGTTTAGGACAGGATTTGGAGCAGTACTTC. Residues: CASSLGQDLEQYF.

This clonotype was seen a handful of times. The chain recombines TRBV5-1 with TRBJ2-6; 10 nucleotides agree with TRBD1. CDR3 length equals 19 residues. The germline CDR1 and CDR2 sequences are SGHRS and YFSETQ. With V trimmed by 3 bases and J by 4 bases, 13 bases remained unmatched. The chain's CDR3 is CASSYSWDRGLAGANVLTF. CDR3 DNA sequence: TGCGCCAGCAGCTACTCCTGGGACAGGGGTTTGGCCGGGGCCAACGTCCTGACTTTC.

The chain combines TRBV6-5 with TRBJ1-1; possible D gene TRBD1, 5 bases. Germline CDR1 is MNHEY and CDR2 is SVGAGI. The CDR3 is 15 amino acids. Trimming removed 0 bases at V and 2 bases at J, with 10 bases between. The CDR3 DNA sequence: TGTGCCAGCAGTTACTCTCCCAGGACAAACACTGAAGCTTTCTTT. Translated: CASSYSPRTNTEAFF.

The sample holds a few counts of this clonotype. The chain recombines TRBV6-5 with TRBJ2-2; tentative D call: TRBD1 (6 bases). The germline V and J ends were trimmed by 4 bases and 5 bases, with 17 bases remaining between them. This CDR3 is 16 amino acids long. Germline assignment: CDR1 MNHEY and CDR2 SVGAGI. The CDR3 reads CASSFPGASRTGELFF. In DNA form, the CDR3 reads TGTGCCAGCAGTTTTCCAGGGGCGTCTAGGACCGGGGAGCTGTTTTTT.

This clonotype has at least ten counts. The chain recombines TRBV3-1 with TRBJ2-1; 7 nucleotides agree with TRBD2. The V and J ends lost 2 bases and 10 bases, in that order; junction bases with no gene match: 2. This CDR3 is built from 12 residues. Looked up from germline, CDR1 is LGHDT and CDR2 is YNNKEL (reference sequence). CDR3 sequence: CASSQFSGEQFF. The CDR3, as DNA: TGTGCCAGCAGCCAATTTAGCGGGGAGCAGTTCTTC.

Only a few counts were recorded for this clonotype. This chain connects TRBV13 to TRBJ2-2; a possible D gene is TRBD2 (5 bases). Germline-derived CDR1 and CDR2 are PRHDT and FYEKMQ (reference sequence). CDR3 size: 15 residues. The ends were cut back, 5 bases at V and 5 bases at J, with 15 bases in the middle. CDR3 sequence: CASSIRESYTGELFF. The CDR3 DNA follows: TGTGCCAGCAGCATTAGGGAGTCATATACCGGGGAGCTGTTTTTT. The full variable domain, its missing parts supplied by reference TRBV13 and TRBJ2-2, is AAGVIQSPRHLIKEKRETATLKCYPIPRHDTVYWYQQGPGQDPQFLISFYEKMQSDKGSIPDRFSAQQFSDYHSELNMSSLELGDSALYFCASSIRESYTGELFFGEGSRLTVL.